Shown below are 30 T cell receptor beta chains from a single sample sequenced in a study of long-term antiretroviral therapy in people with HIV. Version v3.0 of the immunoSEQ assay ran at survey level. Profiled with immunoSEQ multiplex PCR; TCRdb holds only in-frame clones, not every one. This sample carries roughly 15,000 clones, 88% of them seen once, and the ten largest clones take around 12%. The sequences come from unsorted PBMCs, collected 6.9 years after starting antiretroviral therapy. The source of these receptors is a man aged 45-65 years with HIV.

The chain recombines TRBV7-9 with TRBJ1-4; unclear D gene. The CDR3 extends over 14 amino acids. The V gene lost 2 bases and the J gene lost 0 bases, with 4 bases spanning the gap. CDR1 is SEHNR and CDR2 is FQNEAQ in the germline V gene (reference sequence). For the CDR3, the DNA is TGTGCCAGCAGCTTACCAGCAACTAATGAAAAACTGTTTTTT. Translation gives CASSLPATNEKLFF.

V and J are TRBV2 and TRBJ1-2; D call uncertain. The germline gives CDR1 SNHLY, CDR2 FYNNEI. V dropped 3 bases and J dropped 7 bases, with 9 bases sitting between them. The CDR3 loop spans 12 amino acids. The CDR3 reads CASSDPMAGYTF. The CDR3 nucleotides read TGTGCCAGCAGTGACCCTATGGCTGGCTACACCTTC.

V is TRBV30 and J is TRBJ1-4; 8 nucleotides align to TRBD1. The CDR3 extends over 16 amino acids. CDR1 and CDR2 (germline): GTSNPN, SVGIG (reference sequence). V lost 3 bases, J lost 1 base, and 7 bases stayed unmatched. The CDR3 is CAWRGRGLGTNEKLFF. In DNA form, the CDR3 reads TGTGCCTGGAGGGGCAGGGGGCTCGGAACTAATGAAAAACTGTTTTTT.

The chain recombines TRBV28 with TRBJ2-1; maybe TRBD2 (6 bases). The CDR3 is 12 residues long. Looked up from germline, CDR1 is MDHEN and CDR2 is SYDVKM. The V gene lost 7 bases and the J gene lost 15 bases, with 19 bases spanning the gap. The CDR3 coding sequence is TGTGCCAGCACCTCGGAGCGGGCCCCGGGGTTCTTC. Its translation is CASTSERAPGFF.

The chain links TRBV18 to TRBJ2-1; 13 nucleotides match TRBD2. CDR1 and CDR2 (germline): KGHSH, LQKENI. The ends lost 1 base at V and 0 bases at J; junction bases unmatched: 9. The CDR3 has 20 amino acids. The chain's CDR3 is CASSPRTRWTSGSSYNEQFF. DNA for the CDR3: TGTGCCAGCTCACCACGAACCCGGTGGACTAGCGGGAGCTCCTACAATGAGCAGTTCTTC.

The rearrangement uses TRBV29-1 and TRBJ2-7, with a weak D call TRBD1 (5 bases). CDR1 is SQVTM, CDR2 ANQGSEA, per germline. The V end was cut by 6 bases, the J end by 0 bases, with 15 bases between. This CDR3 is built from 14 residues. The CDR3 DNA reads as TGCAGCGTCCAATCTCTTGGGGCCTCCTACGAGCAGTACTTC. This translates into CSVQSLGASYEQYF.

The gene calls are TRBV6-6 and TRBJ2-1; 11 nucleotides line up with TRBD1. The CDR3 totals 15 residues. Germline V lookup: CDR1 MNHNY, CDR2 SVGAGI (reference sequence). With 3 bases clipped from V and 7 bases from J, the junction kept 5 bases outside the gene matches. CDR3 in DNA: TGTGCCAGCAGTTATGGACAGGGGGCTTTGAATGAGCAGTTCTTC. Translated: CASSYGQGALNEQFF.

The rearrangement links TRBV11-2 to TRBJ2-7, with no clear D. Trimming removed 0 bases at V and 0 bases at J, with 9 bases between. This CDR3 comprises 15 residues. The germline V gene encodes CDR1 SGHAT and CDR2 FQNNGV. The CDR3 reads CASSLEAFSSYEQYF. CDR3 DNA sequence: TGTGCCAGCAGCTTAGAGGCGTTCAGCTCCTACGAGCAGTACTTC. Variable domain in full (rest from reference TRBV11-2 and TRBJ2-7): EAGVAQSPRYKIIEKRQSVAFWCNPISGHATLYWYQQILGQGPKLLIQFQNNGVVDDSQLPKDRFSAERLKGVDSTLKIQPAKLEDSAVYLCASSLEAFSSYEQYFGPGTRLTVT.

V and J are TRBV6-1 and TRBJ1-2; D call uncertain. The ends were cut back, 5 bases at V and 4 bases at J, with 17 bases in the middle. CDR3 length: 15 amino acids. Looked up from germline, CDR1 is MNHNS and CDR2 is SASEGT. The CDR3 loop reads CASSLTRTALYGYTF. CDR3 in DNA: TGTGCCAGCAGTCTTACCCGGACGGCCCTCTATGGCTACACCTTC.

The V call is TRBV30, the J call TRBJ2-1; TRBD1 agrees at 8 bases. The V gene end was trimmed by 5 bases and the J gene end by 8 bases; junction bases not matched to a gene: 14. The germline CDR1 and CDR2 sequences are GTSNPN and SVGIG (reference sequence). This CDR3 contains 15 residues. The CDR3: CAWGKPGQAGDEQFF. The CDR3 DNA sequence: TGTGCCTGGGGAAAGCCGGGACAGGCGGGCGATGAGCAGTTCTTC.

V gene TRBV28 combines with J gene TRBJ2-7, with D possibly being TRBD1 or TRBD2 (5 bases each). CDR1 is MDHEN and CDR2 is SYDVKM in the germline V gene. CDR3 size: 13 residues. Trimming took off 8 bases at V and 7 bases at J, with 18 bases between the two ends. The CDR3 nucleotides are TGTGCCAGCGGGGTCCAGGGACCTAAGGAGCAGTACTTC. It specifies CASGVQGPKEQYF.

The chain recombines TRBV19 with TRBJ1-3, with 10 bases that match TRBD1. Per the germline V gene, CDR1 is LNHDA and CDR2 is SQIVND (reference sequence). The junction had 7 bases not matched to a gene; V was cut back by 5 bases and J by 6 bases. The CDR3 covers 15 residues. The CDR3 DNA sequence: TGTGCCAGTAGTCAACGGACAGGGGGTGAAAACACCATATATTTT. This sequence encodes CASSQRTGGENTIYF.

This clone has only one observation. The chain joins TRBV7-8 to TRBJ1-4, with D perhaps TRBD1 (6 bases). The CDR3 spans 17 residues. Trimming took off 6 bases at V and 0 bases at J, with 17 bases between the two ends. Germline-derived CDR1 and CDR2 are SGHVS and FQNEAQ. The CDR3 bases are TGTGCCAGCAGATCTGGGACAACCCTTGCAACTAATGAAAAACTGTTTTTT. Translated: CASRSGTTLATNEKLFF.

V and J are TRBV10-3 and TRBJ2-1; no definite D call. V dropped 2 bases and J dropped 3 bases, with 8 bases sitting between them. The CDR3 extends over 14 amino acids. From germline, CDR1 is ENHRY and CDR2 SYGVKD. CDR3 protein: CAISESEYYNEQFF. The CDR3 coding sequence is TGTGCCATCAGTGAGAGTGAGTACTACAATGAGCAGTTCTTC.

V is TRBV18 and J is TRBJ2-1, with 7 nucleotides matching TRBD2. V gave up 0 bases and J gave up 6 bases; unmatched junction bases: 8. The CDR3 runs to 16 residues. Germline CDR1 reads KGHSH; CDR2 reads LQKENI. The CDR3 spells CASSPPIPGRTNEQFF. The CDR3 DNA follows: TGTGCCAGCTCACCACCGATTCCCGGGAGGACCAATGAGCAGTTCTTC. Full variable domain (remainder filled in from reference TRBV18 and TRBJ2-1): NAGVMQNPRHLVRRRGQEARLRCSPMKGHSHVYWYRQLPEEGLKFMVYLQKENIIDESGMPKERFSAEFPKEGPSILRIQQVVRGDSAAYFCASSPPIPGRTNEQFFGPGTRLTVL.

The chain uses TRBV7-9 and TRBJ2-3; D ambiguous. Trimming cost V 1 base and J 2 bases, with 10 bases left between them. The CDR3 contains 15 residues. The germline CDR1 and CDR2 sequences are SEHNR and FQNEAQ (reference sequence). CDR3 sequence reads: CASSLGSAHTDTQYF. The CDR3 nucleotides are TGTGCCAGCAGCTTAGGGTCAGCACACACAGATACGCAGTATTTT.

The chain carries TRBV4-1 and TRBJ2-2; maybe TRBD1 (5 bases). Per germline, CDR1 MGHRA and CDR2 YSYEKL. CDR3 length: 16 amino acids. V lost 0 bases and J 7 bases, leaving 15 bases between the germline ends. CDR3 sequence: CASSQDQGRLNGELFF. The CDR3 region has the DNA TGCGCCAGCAGCCAAGACCAGGGCCGGTTAAACGGGGAGCTGTTTTTT.

In this sample, this clone turned up once. The CDR3 nucleotides are TGTGCCAGCAGCTTTTCTTTACACGAGCAGTACTTC. The encoded protein is CASSFSLHEQYF. V gene TRBV5-5 combines with J gene TRBJ2-7; D unresolved. In germline, CDR1 is SGHKS, CDR2 YYEKEE (reference sequence). The CDR3 loop spans 12 amino acids. The V end was cut by 2 bases, the J end by 5 bases, with 8 bases between.

The rearrangement uses TRBV28 and TRBJ2-1; D may be TRBD1 or TRBD2 (5 bases each). V was pared by 4 bases and J by 3 bases, with 7 bases between. The V gene's germline CDR1 is MDHEN and CDR2 SYDVKM. The CDR3 runs 13 residues. The CDR3 reads CASSYGGYNEQFF. The CDR3, as DNA: TGTGCCAGCAGTTATGGGGGCTACAATGAGCAGTTCTTC.

V gene TRBV7-6 combines with J gene TRBJ1-1, with D unresolved. This CDR3 is built from 16 residues. The germline CDR1 and CDR2 sequences are SGHVS and FNYEAQ. V dropped 3 bases and J dropped 1 base, with 15 bases sitting between them. The CDR3 protein is CASSFLGMRWNTEAFF. The CDR3 region has the DNA TGTGCCAGCAGCTTCCTTGGGATGCGGTGGAACACTGAAGCTTTCTTT.

The chain combines TRBV4-1 with TRBJ1-5; 9 nucleotides match TRBD1. The V gene's germline CDR1 is MGHRA and CDR2 YSYEKL. With V trimmed by 0 bases and J by 3 bases, 9 bases remained unmatched. This CDR3 spans 18 amino acids. CDR3 residues: CASSQDPAGTGNNQPQHF. The CDR3 DNA sequence: TGCGCCAGCAGCCAAGACCCAGCCGGGACAGGGAACAATCAGCCCCAGCATTTT.

V is TRBV9 and J is TRBJ1-3; weak D call: TRBD1 (6 bases). Per germline, CDR1 SGDLS and CDR2 YYNGEE. The CDR3 sequence is 15 residues long. The V end was cut by 4 bases, the J end by 4 bases, with 15 bases between. For the CDR3, the DNA is TGTGCCAGCAGCTACTCGTGGGGGGGCGGAAACACCATATATTTT. Its protein is CASSYSWGGGNTIYF.

This clone is a singleton in its sample. J is TRBJ1-3 and V is TRBV9; the D is unclear. Germline assignment: CDR1 SGDLS and CDR2 YYNGEE. V gave up 2 bases and J gave up 0 bases, with 6 bases separating them. This CDR3 is 14 amino acids long. CDR3 amino acids: CASSVADSGNTIYF. The CDR3 region has the DNA TGTGCCAGCAGCGTCGCGGACTCTGGAAACACCATATATTTT.

The CDR3 sequence is CASRTTGNQPQHF. CDR3 DNA sequence: TGTGCCAGTAGAACGACAGGGAATCAGCCCCAGCATTTT. The genes are TRBV19 and TRBJ1-5; the match to TRBD1 covers 7 bases. Trimming took 6 bases from V and 4 from J; bases not matched to a gene: 3. Germline V CDR1 and CDR2: LNHDA, SQIVND (reference sequence). This CDR3 has 13 amino acids.

The chain combines TRBV7-9 with TRBJ2-1, with 8 positions matching TRBD2. This CDR3 has 15 residues. Germline lookup yields CDR1 SEHNR and CDR2 FQNEAQ (reference sequence). V was clipped by 5 bases and J by 7 bases; unmatched bases: 10. CDR3 bases: TGTGCCAGCAGCCCTCCGGGACTAGGGGGTAATGAGCAGTTCTTC. Translating it yields CASSPPGLGGNEQFF. The full variable domain, completed using reference TRBV7-9 and TRBJ2-1, is DTGVSQNPRHKITKRGQNVTFRCDPISEHNRLYWYRQTLGQGPEFLTYFQNEAQLEKSRLLSDRFSAERPKGSFSTLEIQRTEQGDSAMYLCASSPPGLGGNEQFFGPGTRLTVL.

CDR3 loop: CASSYSGTVTNTEAFF. DNA for the CDR3: TGTGCCAGCAGTTACTCCGGGACGGTCACGAACACTGAAGCTTTCTTT. This chain joins TRBV6-5 and TRBJ1-1; TRBD1 might be the D (5 bases). Germline loops: CDR1 MNHEY, CDR2 SVGAGI. V shed 0 bases and J shed 1 base, with 12 bases lying between them. This CDR3 has 16 residues.

The CDR3 protein is CASSFRDRGNTEAFF. In DNA form, the CDR3 reads TGTGCCAGCAGTTTTAGGGACAGGGGTAACACTGAAGCTTTCTTT. The V call is TRBV28, the J call TRBJ1-1; TRBD1 matches at 10 bases. Germline V lookup: CDR1 MDHEN, CDR2 SYDVKM. This CDR3 comprises 15 residues. The V segment lost 3 bases and the J segment 2 bases; nucleotides outside the gene matches: 3. Full variable domain (outside the CDR3, taken from reference TRBV28 and TRBJ1-1): DVKVTQSSRYLVKRTGEKVFLECVQDMDHENMFWYRQDPGLGLRLIYFSYDVKMKEKGDIPEGYSVSREKKERFSLILESASTNQTSMYLCASSFRDRGNTEAFFGQGTRLTVV.

This CDR3 reads CASSSWNQPQHF. The CDR3, as DNA: TGTGCCAGCAGCTCTTGGAATCAGCCCCAGCATTTT. The J gene is TRBJ1-5, the V gene TRBV7-9; D remains unclear. Trimming took 4 bases from V and 4 from J, leaving 5 bases between them. The CDR3 spans 12 residues. The germline gives CDR1 SEHNR, CDR2 FQNEAQ (reference sequence).

The chain is built from TRBV25-1 and TRBJ1-3, with no clear D. The CDR3 loop spans 16 amino acids. The V end was cut by 0 bases, the J end by 4 bases, with 13 bases between. Germline CDR1 is MGHDK and CDR2 is SYGVNS. The CDR3 nucleotides read TGTGCCAGCAGTGAATATCGGGGTCAGGCGGGAAACACCATATATTTT. Translation gives CASSEYRGQAGNTIYF.

The chain links TRBV7-2 to TRBJ1-5, with D possibly matching TRBD1 (6 bases). CDR1 and CDR2 (germline): SGHTA, FQGNSA. Trimming cost V 2 bases and J 0 bases, with 17 bases left between them. The CDR3 contains 18 residues. CDR3 in amino acids: CASSLNRAGWDSNQPQHF. The CDR3 DNA reads TGTGCCAGCAGCTTAAACAGGGCAGGGTGGGATAGCAATCAGCCCCAGCATTTT. The full variable domain, with the rest looked up from reference TRBV7-2 and TRBJ1-5, is GAGVSQSPSNKVTEKGKDVELRCDPISGHTALYWYRQSLGQGLEFLIYFQGNSAPDKSGLPSDRFSAERTGGSVSTLTIQRTQQEDSAVYLCASSLNRAGWDSNQPQHFGDGTRLSIL.